This TCR beta chain was identified during a study of beta chain features in type 1 diabetes (dated by TCRdb to 2016 to 2018). Study-level background: Patients and healthy donors did not differ in mean age, gender distribution, total cell number or subset yield. Across all samples, approximately 100 million sorted cells were examined, and cell number per subset correlated strongly with RNA yield. The study compared TCRB repertoires of sorted circulating CD4+ T cell subsets between recently diagnosed type 1 diabetes patients and matched healthy donors. Regulatory and stem cell-like memory subsets were obtained from only 8 patients and about 8 healthy donors, while naive and central memory subsets were obtained from all 30 or so donors.

The study at large found these results: HLA sub-analyses involved small numbers of individuals, so any influence of HLA type on TCRB rearrangement remained unresolved. Shorter templates might be favored by PCR, yet because patient and control samples were amplified and corrected together, any such skew would affect both groups equally. A moderate but significant shortening of TCRB CDR3 length was observed in type 1 diabetes patients in all four CD4+ subsets. Patients with type 1 diabetes made fewer insertions and deleted more nucleotides at VDJ recombination sites, implying thymic rearrangement abnormalities. Naive, central memory and regulatory TCRB repertoires appeared more similar among patients than among healthy donors. Because cDNA was sequenced instead of genomic DNA, activated cells with high expression could be over-represented, although the groups did not differ in activation or CD3 levels.

This clone was found a few times. Its antigen is not yet known. One base away there is no much larger clone; base qualities are not given. In the germline V gene, CDR1 corresponds to KGHSH and CDR2 to LQKENI. Trimming removed 3 bases from V and 0 bases from J, leaving 6 bases between the germline ends. The CDR3 measures 14 amino acids from cysteine to phenylalanine. Left in the record is the CDR3 DNA by itself, 42 bases read in frame from the first base. A single peripheral blood draw of about 116 mL on average was collected from each donor into heparinised tubes. A BD FACSAria II was used to sort naive, central memory, regulatory and stem cell-like memory CD4+ T cells with a panel that included CD45RO, CCR7, CD25, CD127, CD95 and CD27. A purity above 98% was achieved for all sorted populations. PBMCs were isolated right away by Lymphoprep density gradient centrifugation and were stained directly, without culture. So that batch effects would be minimized, each experiment stained and sorted samples in pairs, pairing one healthy donor with one patient.

The entire amount of isolated RNA was reverse transcribed using the High Capacity cDNA Reverse Transcription Kit, so the sequenced TCRB transcripts were expressed ones. Naive, central memory and regulatory T cell samples underwent deep immunoSEQ sequencing, averaging around 3.7 million total reads per sample. Sorted cells were lysed in RLT buffer, and RNA was extracted using DNase-treated RNeasy Micro or Mini kits according to cell number. To prevent cross-contamination, every cell subset was processed on its own, while patient and healthy donor samples were processed together. Using the immunoSEQ multiplex PCR, TCRB sequences were amplified from cDNA into 87-bp fragments spanning the CDR3 region. Amplicons were sequenced on the Illumina HiSeq platform. Regarding the original processing steps: Synthetic template baselines were used to correct PCR bias computationally, reads within Hamming distance 2 were collapsed, and singletons that could not be merged were discarded. Reads were aligned to IMGT to assign V, D and J genes, CDR3 length, and insertions or deletions at six rearrangement sites. Within each subset, clonotype counts were normalized to the number of sorted cells before true diversity and Gini coefficients were calculated with the tcR R package. The overlap coefficient, calculated on TCRB nucleotide sequences, was used to quantify repertoire sharing. Held by TCRdb, this immuneACCESS table contains in-frame sequences only and omits some clones. Under half of the omission traces to an unresolved V gene where checked; the cause of the rest is unknown. The DNA gave D and trimming, while V, J and clone size come from that table. Present in this sample are 250,000 to 300,000 clones, 7.5% to 9.5% of which were seen just once. The top ten clones comprise approximately 0.99% of the sample.

This chain is built from TRBV18 and TRBJ1-5, with the D segment identity uncertain. Sequencing was performed on central memory CD4+ T cells from blood. This TCR derives from a woman between 18 and 29 years old in good health. The CDR3 corresponds to CASSPAISNQPQHF. The DNA sequence is TGTGCCAGCTCACCCGCAATTAGCAATCAGCCCCAGCATTTT.